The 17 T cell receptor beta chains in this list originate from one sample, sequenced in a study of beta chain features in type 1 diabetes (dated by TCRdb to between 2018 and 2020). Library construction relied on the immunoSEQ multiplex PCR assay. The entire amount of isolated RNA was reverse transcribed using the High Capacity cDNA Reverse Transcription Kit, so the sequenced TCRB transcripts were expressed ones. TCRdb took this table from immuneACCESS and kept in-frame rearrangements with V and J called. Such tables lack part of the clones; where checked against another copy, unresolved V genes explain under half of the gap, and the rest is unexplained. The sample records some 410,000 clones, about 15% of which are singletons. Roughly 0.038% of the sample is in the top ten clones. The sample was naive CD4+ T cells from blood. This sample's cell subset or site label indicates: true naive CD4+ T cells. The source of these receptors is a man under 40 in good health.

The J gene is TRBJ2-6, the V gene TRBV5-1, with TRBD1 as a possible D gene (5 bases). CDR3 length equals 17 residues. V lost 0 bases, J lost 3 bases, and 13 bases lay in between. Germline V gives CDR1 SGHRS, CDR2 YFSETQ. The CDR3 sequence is CASSLATVSYGANVLTF. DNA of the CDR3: TGCGCCAGCAGCTTGGCGACAGTCAGTTATGGGGCCAACGTCCTGACTTTC.

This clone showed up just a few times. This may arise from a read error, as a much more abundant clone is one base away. The CDR3 nucleotides are TGTGCCAGCAGCTCGGGGGAGACCCAGTACTTC. Translating it yields CASSSGETQYF. The V gene is TRBV7-3, the J gene TRBJ2-5; possibly TRBD2 for D (5 bases). CDR1 SGHTA and CDR2 FQGTGA come from the germline V gene. V lost 4 bases to trimming and J lost 5 bases, with 5 bases between them. CDR3 length equals 11 residues.

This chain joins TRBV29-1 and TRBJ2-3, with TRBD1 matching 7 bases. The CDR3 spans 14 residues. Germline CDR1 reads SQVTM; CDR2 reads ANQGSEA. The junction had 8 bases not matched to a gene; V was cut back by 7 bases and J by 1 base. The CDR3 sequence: CSATRDRGTDTQYF. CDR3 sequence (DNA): TGCAGCGCGACCCGGGACAGAGGCACAGATACGCAGTATTTT.

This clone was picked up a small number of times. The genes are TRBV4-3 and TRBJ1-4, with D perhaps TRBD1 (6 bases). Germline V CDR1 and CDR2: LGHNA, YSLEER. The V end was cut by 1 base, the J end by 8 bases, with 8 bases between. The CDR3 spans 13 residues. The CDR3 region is CASSQAGEEKLFF. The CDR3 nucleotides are TGCGCCAGCAGCCAAGCAGGGGAGGAAAAACTGTTTTTT.

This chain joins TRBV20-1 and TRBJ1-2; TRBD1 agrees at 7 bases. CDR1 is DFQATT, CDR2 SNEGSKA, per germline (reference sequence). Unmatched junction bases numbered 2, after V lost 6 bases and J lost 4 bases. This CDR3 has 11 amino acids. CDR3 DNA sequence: TGCAGTGCCTACAGGGGCTATGGCTACACCTTC. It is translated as CSAYRGYGYTF.

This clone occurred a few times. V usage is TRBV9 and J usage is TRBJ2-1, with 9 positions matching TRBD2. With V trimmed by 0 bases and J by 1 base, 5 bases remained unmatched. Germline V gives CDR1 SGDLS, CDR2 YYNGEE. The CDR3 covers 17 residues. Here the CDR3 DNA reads TGTGCCAGCAGCGTAGGCGCTAGCGGGGCTTCCTACAATGAGCAGTTCTTC. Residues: CASSVGASGASYNEQFF.

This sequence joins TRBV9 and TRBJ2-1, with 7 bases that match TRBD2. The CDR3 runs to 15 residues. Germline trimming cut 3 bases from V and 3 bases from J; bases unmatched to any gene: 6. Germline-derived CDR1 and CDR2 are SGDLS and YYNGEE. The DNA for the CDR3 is TGTGCCAGCAGCGATAGCGGGTCTAACTACAATGAGCAGTTCTTC. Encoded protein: CASSDSGSNYNEQFF.

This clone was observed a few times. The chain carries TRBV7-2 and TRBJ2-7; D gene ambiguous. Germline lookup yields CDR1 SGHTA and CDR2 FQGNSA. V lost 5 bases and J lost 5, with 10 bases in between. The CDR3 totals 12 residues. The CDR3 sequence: CASSQTHHEQYF. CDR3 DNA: TGTGCCAGCAGCCAAACTCACCACGAGCAGTACTTC.

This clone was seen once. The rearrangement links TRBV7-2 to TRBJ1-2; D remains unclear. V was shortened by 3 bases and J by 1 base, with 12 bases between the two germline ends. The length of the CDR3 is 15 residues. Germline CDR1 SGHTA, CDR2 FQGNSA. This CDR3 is CASSFPAIHNYGYTF. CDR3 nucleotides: TGTGCCAGCAGCTTTCCAGCAATTCATAACTATGGCTACACCTTC. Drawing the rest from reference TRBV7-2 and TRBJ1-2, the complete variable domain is GAGVSQSPSNKVTEKGKDVELRCDPISGHTALYWYRQSLGQGLEFLIYFQGNSAPDKSGLPSDRFSAERTGGSVSTLTIQRTQQEDSAVYLCASSFPAIHNYGYTFGSGTRLTVV.

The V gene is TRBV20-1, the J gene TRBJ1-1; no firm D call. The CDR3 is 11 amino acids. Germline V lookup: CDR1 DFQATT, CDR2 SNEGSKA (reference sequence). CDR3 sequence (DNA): TGCCAAGCATGGGTGAACACTGAAGCTTTCTTT. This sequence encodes CQAWVNTEAFF.

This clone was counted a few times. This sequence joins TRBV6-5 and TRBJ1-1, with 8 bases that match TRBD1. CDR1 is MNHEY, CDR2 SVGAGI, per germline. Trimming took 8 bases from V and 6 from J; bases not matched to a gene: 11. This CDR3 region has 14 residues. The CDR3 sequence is CASGRDRLGAEAFF. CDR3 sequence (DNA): TGTGCCAGCGGCCGGGACAGGCTTGGGGCTGAAGCTTTCTTT.

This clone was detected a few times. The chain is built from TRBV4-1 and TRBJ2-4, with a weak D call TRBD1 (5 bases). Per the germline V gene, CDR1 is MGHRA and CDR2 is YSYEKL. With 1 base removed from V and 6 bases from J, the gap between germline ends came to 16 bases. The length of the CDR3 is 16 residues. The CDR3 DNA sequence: TGCGCCAGCAGCCAAGCGGCCCGACAGACGGGAAACATTCAGTACTTC. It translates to CASSQAARQTGNIQYF.

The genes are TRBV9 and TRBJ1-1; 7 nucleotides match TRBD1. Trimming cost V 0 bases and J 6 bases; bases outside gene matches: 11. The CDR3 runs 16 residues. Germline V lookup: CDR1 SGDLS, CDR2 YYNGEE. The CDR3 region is CASSVGTGSGIAEAFF. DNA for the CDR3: TGTGCCAGCAGCGTAGGGACAGGAAGCGGTATAGCTGAAGCTTTCTTT.

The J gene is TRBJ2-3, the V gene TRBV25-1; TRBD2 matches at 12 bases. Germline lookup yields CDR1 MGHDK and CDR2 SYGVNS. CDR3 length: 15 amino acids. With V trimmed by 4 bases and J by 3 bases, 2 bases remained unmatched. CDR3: CASSGGTSGTDTQYF. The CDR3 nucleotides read TGTGCCAGCAGTGGGGGGACTAGCGGGACAGATACGCAGTATTTT.

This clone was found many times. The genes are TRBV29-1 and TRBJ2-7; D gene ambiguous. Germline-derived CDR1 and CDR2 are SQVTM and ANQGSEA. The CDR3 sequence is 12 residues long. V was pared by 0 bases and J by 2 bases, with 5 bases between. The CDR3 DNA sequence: TGCAGCGTTGAAGATGGGACCTACGAGCAGTACTTC. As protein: CSVEDGTYEQYF.

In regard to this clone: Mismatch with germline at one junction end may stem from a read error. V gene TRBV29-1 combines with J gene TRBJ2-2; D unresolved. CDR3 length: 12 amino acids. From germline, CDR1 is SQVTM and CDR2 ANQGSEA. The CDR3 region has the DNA TGCAGCGGTGAAAGGGTCCCCGGGGAGCTGTTTTTT. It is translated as CSGERVPGELFF.

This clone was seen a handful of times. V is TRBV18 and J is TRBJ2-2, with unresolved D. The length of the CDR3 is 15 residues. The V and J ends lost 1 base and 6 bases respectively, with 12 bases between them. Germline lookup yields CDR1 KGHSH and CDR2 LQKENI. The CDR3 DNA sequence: TGTGCCAGCTCACCACTGTCGGCTAGAGCCGGGGAGCTGTTTTTT. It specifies CASSPLSARAGELFF.